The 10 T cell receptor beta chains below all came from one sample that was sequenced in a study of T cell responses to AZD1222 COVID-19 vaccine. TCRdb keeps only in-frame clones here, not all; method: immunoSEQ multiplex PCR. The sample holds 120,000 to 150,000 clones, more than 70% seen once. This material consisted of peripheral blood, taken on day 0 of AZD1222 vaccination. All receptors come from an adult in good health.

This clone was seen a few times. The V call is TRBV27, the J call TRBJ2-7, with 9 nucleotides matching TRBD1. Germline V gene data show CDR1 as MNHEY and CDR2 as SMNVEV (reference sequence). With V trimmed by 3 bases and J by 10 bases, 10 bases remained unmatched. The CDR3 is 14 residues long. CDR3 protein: CASSFSPRDRAQYF. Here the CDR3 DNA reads TGTGCCAGCAGTTTCTCCCCCCGGGACAGGGCCCAGTACTTC.

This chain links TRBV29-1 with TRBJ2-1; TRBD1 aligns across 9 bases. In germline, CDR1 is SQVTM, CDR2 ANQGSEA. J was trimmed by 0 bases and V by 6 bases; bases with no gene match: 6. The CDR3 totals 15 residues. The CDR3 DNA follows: TGCAGCGTCTACACAGGGGGCAGCTCCTACAATGAGCAGTTCTTC. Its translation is CSVYTGGSSYNEQFF.

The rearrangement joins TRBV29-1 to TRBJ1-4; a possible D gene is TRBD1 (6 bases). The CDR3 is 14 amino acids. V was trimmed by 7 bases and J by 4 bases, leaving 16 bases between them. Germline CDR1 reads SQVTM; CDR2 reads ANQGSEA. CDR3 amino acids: CSAEGGDYNEKLFF. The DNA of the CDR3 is TGCAGCGCCGAGGGGGGGGACTATAATGAAAAACTGTTTTTT. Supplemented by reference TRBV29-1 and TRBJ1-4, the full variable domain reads SAVISQKPSRDICQRGTSLTIQCQVDSQVTMMFWYRQQPGQSLTLIATANQGSEATYESGFVIDKFPISRPNLTFSTLTVSNMSPEDSSIYLCSAEGGDYNEKLFFGSGTQLSVL.

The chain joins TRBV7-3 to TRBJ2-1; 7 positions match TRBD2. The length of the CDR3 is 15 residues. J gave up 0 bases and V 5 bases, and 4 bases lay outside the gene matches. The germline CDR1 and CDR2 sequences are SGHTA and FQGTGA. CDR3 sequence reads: CASSATSLSYNEQFF. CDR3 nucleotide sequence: TGTGCCAGCAGCGCGACTAGCCTCTCCTACAATGAGCAGTTCTTC.

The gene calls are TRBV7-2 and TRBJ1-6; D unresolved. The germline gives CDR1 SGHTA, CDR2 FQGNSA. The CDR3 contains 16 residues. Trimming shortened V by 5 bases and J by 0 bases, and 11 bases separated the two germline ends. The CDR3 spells CASSVTGSSYNSPLHF. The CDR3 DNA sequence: TGTGCCAGCAGCGTCACGGGTAGCTCCTATAATTCACCCCTCCACTTT.

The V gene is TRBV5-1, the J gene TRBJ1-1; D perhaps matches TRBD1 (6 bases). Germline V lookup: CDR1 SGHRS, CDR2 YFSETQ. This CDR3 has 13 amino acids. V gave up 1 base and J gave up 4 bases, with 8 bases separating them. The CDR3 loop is CASSLTGTTEAFF. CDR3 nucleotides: TGCGCCAGCAGCTTGACAGGGACCACTGAAGCTTTCTTT.

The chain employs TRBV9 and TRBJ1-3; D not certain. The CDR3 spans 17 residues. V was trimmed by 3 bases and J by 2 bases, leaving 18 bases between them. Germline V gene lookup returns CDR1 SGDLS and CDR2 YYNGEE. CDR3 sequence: CASSALLGPGAGNTIYF. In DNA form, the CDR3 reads TGTGCCAGCAGCGCCCTGTTAGGTCCCGGAGCTGGAAACACCATATATTTT.

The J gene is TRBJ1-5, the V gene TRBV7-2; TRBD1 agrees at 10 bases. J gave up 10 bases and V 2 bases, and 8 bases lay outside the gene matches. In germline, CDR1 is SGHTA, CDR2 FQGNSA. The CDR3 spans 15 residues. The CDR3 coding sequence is TGTGCCAGCAGCTTATGGACAGGGGGGGAGTATCCCCAGCATTTT. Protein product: CASSLWTGGEYPQHF. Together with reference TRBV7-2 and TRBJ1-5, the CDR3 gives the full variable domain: GAGVSQSPSNKVTEKGKDVELRCDPISGHTALYWYRQSLGQGLEFLIYFQGNSAPDKSGLPSDRFSAERTGGSVSTLTIQRTQQEDSAVYLCASSLWTGGEYPQHFGDGTRLSIL.

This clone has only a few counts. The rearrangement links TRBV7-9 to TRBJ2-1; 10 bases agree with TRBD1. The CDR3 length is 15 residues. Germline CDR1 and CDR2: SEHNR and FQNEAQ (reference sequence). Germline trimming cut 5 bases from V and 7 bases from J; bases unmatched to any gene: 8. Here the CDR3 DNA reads TGTGCCAGCAGCCCCCCTCGGGGACAGGGGAATGAGCAGTTCTTC. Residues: CASSPPRGQGNEQFF.

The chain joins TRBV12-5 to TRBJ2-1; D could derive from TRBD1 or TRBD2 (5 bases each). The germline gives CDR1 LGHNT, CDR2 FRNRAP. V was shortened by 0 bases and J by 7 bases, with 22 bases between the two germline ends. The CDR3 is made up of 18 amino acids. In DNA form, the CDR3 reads TGTGCTAGTGGTTTGGTGTTAACCGTTGCGGGTGGGGGTAATGAGCAGTTCTTC. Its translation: CASGLVLTVAGGGNEQFF.